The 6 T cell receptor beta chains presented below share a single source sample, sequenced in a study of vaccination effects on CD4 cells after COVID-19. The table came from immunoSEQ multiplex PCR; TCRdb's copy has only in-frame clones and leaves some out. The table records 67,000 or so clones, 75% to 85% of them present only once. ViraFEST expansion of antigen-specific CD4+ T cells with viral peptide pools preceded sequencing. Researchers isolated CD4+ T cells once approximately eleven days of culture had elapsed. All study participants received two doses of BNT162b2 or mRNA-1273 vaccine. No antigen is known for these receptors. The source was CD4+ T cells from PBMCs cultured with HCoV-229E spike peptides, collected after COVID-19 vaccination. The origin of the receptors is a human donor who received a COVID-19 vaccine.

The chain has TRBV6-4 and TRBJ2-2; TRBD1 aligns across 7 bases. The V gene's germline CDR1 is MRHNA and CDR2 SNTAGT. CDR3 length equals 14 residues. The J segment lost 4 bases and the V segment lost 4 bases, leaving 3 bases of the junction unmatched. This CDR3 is CASSGDSSTGELFF. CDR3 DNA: TGTGCCAGCAGTGGGGACAGCTCCACCGGGGAGCTGTTTTTT.

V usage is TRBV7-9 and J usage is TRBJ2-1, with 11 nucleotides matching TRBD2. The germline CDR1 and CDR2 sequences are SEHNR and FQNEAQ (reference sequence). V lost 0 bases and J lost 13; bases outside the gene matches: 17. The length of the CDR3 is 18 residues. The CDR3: CASSLAVTSGGSPTGQFF. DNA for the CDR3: TGTGCCAGCAGCTTAGCGGTTACTAGCGGGGGAAGCCCAACAGGCCAGTTCTTC. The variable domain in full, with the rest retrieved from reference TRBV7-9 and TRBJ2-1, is DTGVSQNPRHKITKRGQNVTFRCDPISEHNRLYWYRQTLGQGPEFLTYFQNEAQLEKSRLLSDRFSAERPKGSFSTLEIQRTEQGDSAMYLCASSLAVTSGGSPTGQFFGPGTRLTVL.

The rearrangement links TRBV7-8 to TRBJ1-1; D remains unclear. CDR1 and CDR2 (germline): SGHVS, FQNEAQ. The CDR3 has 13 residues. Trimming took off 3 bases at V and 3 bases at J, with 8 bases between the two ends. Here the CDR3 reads CASSFGRHTEAFF. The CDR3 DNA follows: TGTGCCAGCAGCTTCGGACGGCACACTGAAGCTTTCTTT.

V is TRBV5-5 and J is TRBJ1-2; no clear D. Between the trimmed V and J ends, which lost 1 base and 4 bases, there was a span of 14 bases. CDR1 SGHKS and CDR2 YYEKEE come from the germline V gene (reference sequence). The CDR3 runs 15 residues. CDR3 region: CASSLFLTNPYGYTF. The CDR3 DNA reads TGTGCCAGCAGCTTGTTCCTAACCAACCCCTATGGCTACACCTTC.

The CDR3 bases are TGTGCCAGCAGTTTGATGGAGACCCAGTACTTC. Translating it yields CASSLMETQYF. The V call is TRBV12-3 or TRBV12-4, the J call TRBJ2-5; no definite D call. V dropped 3 bases and J dropped 5 bases, with 4 bases sitting between them. The CDR3 loop spans 11 amino acids.

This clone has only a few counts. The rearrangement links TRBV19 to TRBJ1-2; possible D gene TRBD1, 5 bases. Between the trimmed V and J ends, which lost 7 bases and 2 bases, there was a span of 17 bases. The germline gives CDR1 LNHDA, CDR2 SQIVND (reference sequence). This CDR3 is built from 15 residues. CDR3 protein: CASTPVGDGNYGYTF. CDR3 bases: TGTGCCAGTACCCCCGTCGGGGACGGCAACTATGGCTACACCTTC.